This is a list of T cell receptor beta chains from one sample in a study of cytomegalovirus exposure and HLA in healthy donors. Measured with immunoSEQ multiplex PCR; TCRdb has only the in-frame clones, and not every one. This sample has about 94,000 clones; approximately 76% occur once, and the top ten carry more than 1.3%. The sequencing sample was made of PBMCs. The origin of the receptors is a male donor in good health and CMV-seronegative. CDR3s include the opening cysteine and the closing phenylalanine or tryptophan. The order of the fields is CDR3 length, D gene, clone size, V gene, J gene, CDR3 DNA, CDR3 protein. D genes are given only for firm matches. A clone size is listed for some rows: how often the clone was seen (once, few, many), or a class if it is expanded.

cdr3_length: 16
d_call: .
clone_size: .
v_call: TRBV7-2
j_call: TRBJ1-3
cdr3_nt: TGTGCCAGCAGCTTAGGCAGTGCCCTGGCCGGAAACACCATATATTTT
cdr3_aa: CASSLGSALAGNTIYF

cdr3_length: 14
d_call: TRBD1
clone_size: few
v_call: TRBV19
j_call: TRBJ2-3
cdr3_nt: TGTGCCAGTCTAGACAGGGGGCACACAGATACGCAGTATTTT
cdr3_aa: CASLDRGHTDTQYF

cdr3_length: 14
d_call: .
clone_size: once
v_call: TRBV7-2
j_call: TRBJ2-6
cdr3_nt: TGTGCCAGCACCCCGTACAATGGGGCCAACGTCCTGACTTTC
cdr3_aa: CASTPYNGANVLTF

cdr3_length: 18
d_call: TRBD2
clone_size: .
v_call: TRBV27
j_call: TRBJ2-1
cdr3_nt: TGTGCCAGCACCCCCCGGGGGGGAGCGGGAGGGTTATACAATGAGCAGTTCTTC
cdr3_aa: CASTPRGGAGGLYNEQFF

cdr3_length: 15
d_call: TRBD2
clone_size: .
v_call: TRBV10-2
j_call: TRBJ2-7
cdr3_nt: TGCGCCAGCAGTCGAACTAGCGGGGGACTCTACGAGCAGTACTTC
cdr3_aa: CASSRTSGGLYEQYF

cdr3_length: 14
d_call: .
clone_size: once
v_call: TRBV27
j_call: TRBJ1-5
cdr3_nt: TGTGCCAGCAGTTTACGGGGAGGCAATCAGCCCCAGCATTTT
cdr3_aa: CASSLRGGNQPQHF

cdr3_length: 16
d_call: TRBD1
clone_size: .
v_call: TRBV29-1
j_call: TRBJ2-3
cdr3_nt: TGCAGCGTTGTTAAAGGGAGGGACAGGGGCACAGATACGCAGTATTTT
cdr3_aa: CSVVKGRDRGTDTQYF

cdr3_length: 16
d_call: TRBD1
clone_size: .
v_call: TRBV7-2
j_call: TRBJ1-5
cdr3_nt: TGTGCCAGCAGCCCTACAACAGGGGCGAATTATCAGCCCCAGCATTTT
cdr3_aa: CASSPTTGANYQPQHF

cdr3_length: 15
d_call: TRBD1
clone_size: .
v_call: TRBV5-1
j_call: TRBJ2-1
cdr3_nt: TGCGCCAGCAGCTTGACACCGGGACAGGGTAATGAGCAGTTCTTC
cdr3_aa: CASSLTPGQGNEQFF

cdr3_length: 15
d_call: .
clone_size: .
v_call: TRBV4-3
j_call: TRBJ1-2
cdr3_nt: TGCGCCAGCAGCCAAGAAGGGGCGTCTAACTATGGCTACACCTTC
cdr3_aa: CASSQEGASNYGYTF

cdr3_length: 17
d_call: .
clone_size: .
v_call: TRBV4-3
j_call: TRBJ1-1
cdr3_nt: TGCGCCAGCAGCCAAGATATTGGGTCTATAACGGGCACTGAAGCTTTCTTT
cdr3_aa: CASSQDIGSITGTEAFF

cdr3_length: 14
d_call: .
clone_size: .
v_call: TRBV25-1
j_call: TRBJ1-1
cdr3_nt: TGTGCCAGCAGTGAAGGCAGGCCCAACACTGAAGCTTTCTTT
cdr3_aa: CASSEGRPNTEAFF

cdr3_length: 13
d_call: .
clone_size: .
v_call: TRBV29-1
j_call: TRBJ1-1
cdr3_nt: TGCAGCGGGAGACAGAACATGAACACTGAAGCTTTCTTT
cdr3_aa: CSGRQNMNTEAFF

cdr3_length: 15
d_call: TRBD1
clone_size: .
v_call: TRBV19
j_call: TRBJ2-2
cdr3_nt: TGTGCCAGTAGTTGGGGGACAGCGAACACCGGGGAGCTGTTTTTT
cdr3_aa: CASSWGTANTGELFF

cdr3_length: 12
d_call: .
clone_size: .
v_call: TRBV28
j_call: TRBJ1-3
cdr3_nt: TGTGCCAGCAGTTTAAAGGGGTACACCATATATTTT
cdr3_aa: CASSLKGYTIYF

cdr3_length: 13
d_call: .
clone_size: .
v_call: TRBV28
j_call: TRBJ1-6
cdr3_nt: TGTGCCAGCAGTCCATTACAGAATTCACCCCTCCACTTT
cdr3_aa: CASSPLQNSPLHF

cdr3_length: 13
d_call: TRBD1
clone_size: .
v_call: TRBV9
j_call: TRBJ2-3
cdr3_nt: TGTGCCAGCAGACAAGAGCCGGGACAGGGGCAGTATTTT
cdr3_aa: CASRQEPGQGQYF

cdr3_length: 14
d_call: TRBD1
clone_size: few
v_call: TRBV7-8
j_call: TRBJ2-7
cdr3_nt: TGTGCCAGCAGCTTTGGGACAGGGGGCTACGAGCAGTACTTC
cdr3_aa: CASSFGTGGYEQYF

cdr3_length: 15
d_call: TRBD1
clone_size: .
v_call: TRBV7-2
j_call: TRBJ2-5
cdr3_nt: TGTGCCAGCAGCTTACTCGGACAGGGCGGGGAGACCCAGTACTTC
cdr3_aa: CASSLLGQGGETQYF

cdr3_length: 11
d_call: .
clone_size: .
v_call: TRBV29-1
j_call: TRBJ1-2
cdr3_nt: TGCAGCGACGACAGACACTATGGCTACACCTTC
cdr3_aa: CSDDRHYGYTF

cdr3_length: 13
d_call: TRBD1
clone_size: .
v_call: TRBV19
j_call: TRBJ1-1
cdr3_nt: TGTGCCAGTAGTCTGGACAGGACCACTGAAGCTTTCTTT
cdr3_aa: CASSLDRTTEAFF

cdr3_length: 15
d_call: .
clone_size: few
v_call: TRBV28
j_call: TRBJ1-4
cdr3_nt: TGTGCCAGCAGTTTCAGGGTACGGGTAGAGGAAAAACTGTTTTTT
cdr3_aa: CASSFRVRVEEKLFF

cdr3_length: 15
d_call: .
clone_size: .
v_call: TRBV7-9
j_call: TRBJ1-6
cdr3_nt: TGTGCCAGCAGCTTGAATGTTGGAGTGAATTCACCCCTCCACTTT
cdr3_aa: CASSLNVGVNSPLHF

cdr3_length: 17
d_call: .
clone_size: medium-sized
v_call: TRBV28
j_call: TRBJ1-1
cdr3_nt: TGTGCCAGCAGTCCACCACTTCTTGATGCCGGAGTAACTGAAGCTTTCTTT
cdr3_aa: CASSPPLLDAGVTEAFF

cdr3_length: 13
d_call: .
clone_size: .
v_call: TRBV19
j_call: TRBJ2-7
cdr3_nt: TGTGCCAGTAGTATATCCGAGTTCCACGAGCAGTACTTC
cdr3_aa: CASSISEFHEQYF

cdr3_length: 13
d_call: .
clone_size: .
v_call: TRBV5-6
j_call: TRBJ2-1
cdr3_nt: TGTGCCAGCAGCTTGGGGCCCGATAATGAGCAGTTCTTC
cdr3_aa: CASSLGPDNEQFF

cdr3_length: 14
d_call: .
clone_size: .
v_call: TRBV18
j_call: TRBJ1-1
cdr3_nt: TGTGCCAGCTCGGTTAGTCCGGGTTACACTGAAGCTTTCTTT
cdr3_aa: CASSVSPGYTEAFF

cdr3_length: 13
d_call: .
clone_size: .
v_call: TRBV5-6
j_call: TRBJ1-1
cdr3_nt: TGTGCCACCCAGCGGGGGGCGAACACTGAAGCTTTCTTT
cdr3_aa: CATQRGANTEAFF

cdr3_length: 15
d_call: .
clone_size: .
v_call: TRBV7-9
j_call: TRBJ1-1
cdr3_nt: TGTGCCAGCAGCCGACAGACAGGCATGAACACTGAAGCTTTCTTT
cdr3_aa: CASSRQTGMNTEAFF

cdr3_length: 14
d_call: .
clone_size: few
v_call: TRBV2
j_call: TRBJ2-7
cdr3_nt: TGTGCCAGCAGTGGGCGGTCTTACTCCTACGAGCAGTACTTC
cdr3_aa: CASSGRSYSYEQYF

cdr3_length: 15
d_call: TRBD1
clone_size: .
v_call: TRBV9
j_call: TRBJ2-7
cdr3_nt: TGTGCCAGCAGCCCACAGGGGGCTCCCAGGGGCGAGCAGTACTTC
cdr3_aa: CASSPQGAPRGEQYF

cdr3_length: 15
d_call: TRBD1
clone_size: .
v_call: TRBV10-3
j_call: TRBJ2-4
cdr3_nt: TGTGCCATCAGGGGACAGGGGACGCCCAAAAACATTCAGTACTTC
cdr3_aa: CAIRGQGTPKNIQYF

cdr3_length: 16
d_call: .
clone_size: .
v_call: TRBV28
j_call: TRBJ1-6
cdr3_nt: TGTGCCAGCATCGACAAGACGGGAGTCTATAATTCACCCCTCCACTTT
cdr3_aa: CASIDKTGVYNSPLHF

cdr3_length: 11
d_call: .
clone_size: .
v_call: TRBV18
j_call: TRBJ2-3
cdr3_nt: TGTGCCAGCACAAGCACAGATACGCAGTATTTT
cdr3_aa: CASTSTDTQYF

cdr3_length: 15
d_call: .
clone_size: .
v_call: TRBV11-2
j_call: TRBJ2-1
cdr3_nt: TGTGCCAGCAGCTCAAGCACTGGAGCTCTCAATGAGCAGTTCTTC
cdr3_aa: CASSSSTGALNEQFF

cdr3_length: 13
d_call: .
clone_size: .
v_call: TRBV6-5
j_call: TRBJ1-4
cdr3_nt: TGTGCCAGCAAGAAGGGGTTTCTAGAAAAACTGTTTTTT
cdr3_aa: CASKKGFLEKLFF